One sample yielded the 15 T cell receptor beta chains listed below, sequenced in a study of human T cells and chemical hapten exposure. The time point here: patch test 2, 6 weeks after DPC sensitization. Documented treatment: therapeutic diphenylcyclopropenone sensitization with weekly scalp DPC. TCRdb recomputed calls from the RACE reads with MiXCR, one row per CDR3 protein. The repertoire consists of more than 110,000 distinct CDR3 sequences, with approximately 10% occurring once and the leading ten covering around 1.4%. The source material was whole blood, sampled in connection with sensitization to the hapten diphenylcyclopropenone (DPC). These receptors came from a woman aged 45-65 years with alopecia areata. Some clones in this sample may be carry-over from other donors' samples.

This clonotype was counted a few times. The chain uses TRBV7-9 and TRBJ1-6; tentatively, D is TRBD1 (5 bases). V was pared by 3 bases and J by 7 bases, with 13 bases between. Germline CDR1 SEHNR, CDR2 FQNEAQ (reference sequence). This CDR3 is 15 amino acids long. CDR3 nucleotides: TGTGCCAGCAGCTTTCAGGGTATGGGAAATTCACCCCTCCACTTT. Encoded protein: CASSFQGMGNSPLHF.

This clonotype appeared many times. The J gene is TRBJ1-1, the V gene TRBV2; 9 bases fit TRBD1. After removal of 6 bases from V and 1 base from J, the junction contained 3 bases not matched to a gene. Germline values: CDR1 SNHLY, CDR2 FYNNEI. The CDR3 loop spans 14 amino acids. This CDR3 is CASSPTGGNTEAFF. The CDR3 coding sequence is TGTGCCAGCAGCCCGACAGGGGGGAACACTGAAGCTTTCTTT.

This sequence joins TRBV20-1 and TRBJ2-1; a weak D match, TRBD2 (6 bases). Deletions cut 1 base from V and 7 bases from J, with 20 bases between. The CDR3 covers 16 residues. From germline, CDR1 is DFQATT and CDR2 SNEGSKA (reference sequence). CDR3 sequence (DNA): TGCAGTGCTAGAGGGGGACTGATAGGAACTGGGAATGAGCAGTTCTTC. This gives the protein CSARGGLIGTGNEQFF.

This clonotype was recorded a few times. The V and J genes are TRBV18 and TRBJ2-7, with a weak D call TRBD2 (6 bases). The CDR3 loop spans 16 amino acids. CDR1 and CDR2 (germline): KGHSH, LQKENI. V was shortened by 0 bases and J by 4 bases, with 16 bases between the two germline ends. The CDR3 protein is CASSPPTLATGYEQYF. The CDR3 bases are TGTGCCAGCTCACCACCGACACTAGCTACGGGGTACGAGCAGTACTTC. The full variable domain, with the rest looked up from reference TRBV18 and TRBJ2-7, is NAGVMQNPRHLVRRRGQEARLRCSPMKGHSHVYWYRQLPEEGLKFMVYLQKENIIDESGMPKERFSAEFPKEGPSILRIQQVVRGDSAAYFCASSPPTLATGYEQYFGPGTRLTVT.

This clonotype has only a few counts. The chain is built from TRBV2 and TRBJ2-3, with 11 bases lining up with TRBD2. With V trimmed by 6 bases and J by 3 bases, 5 bases remained unmatched. There are 15 residues in the CDR3. Germline V gives CDR1 SNHLY, CDR2 FYNNEI. This chain's CDR3 is CASSERLAGTDTQYF. CDR3 nucleotide sequence: TGTGCCAGCAGCGAGAGACTAGCGGGAACAGATACGCAGTATTTT.

The chain links TRBV6-2 or TRBV6-3 to TRBJ2-7; D may be TRBD1 (6 bases). The germline V and J ends were trimmed by 2 bases and 5 bases, with 13 bases remaining between them. The CDR3 covers 14 residues. Per the germline V gene, CDR1 is MNHEY and CDR2 is SVGEGT. CDR3 sequence reads: CASSYGQLVDEQYF. In DNA, the CDR3 is TGTGCCAGCAGTTACGGACAGTTGGTCGACGAGCAGTACTTC.

To note about this clonotype: One end of the junction fails to match germline, which may point to a read error. The CDR3 DNA is TGTGCCATCGGTGATGGACAGGGCCGATCAGATACGCAGTATTTT. Encoded protein: CAIGDGQGRSDTQYF. The chain is built from TRBV10-3 and TRBJ2-3, with TRBD1 matching 8 bases. Germline V CDR1 and CDR2: ENHRY, SYGVKD. The CDR3 has 15 amino acids.

There are many counts of this clonotype. The V call is TRBV9, the J call TRBJ2-1; D may be TRBD1 or TRBD2 (5 bases each). Germline lookup yields CDR1 SGDLS and CDR2 YYNGEE. CDR3 length equals 16 residues. V was pared by 4 bases and J by 8 bases, with 22 bases between. CDR3: CASSPAAGASWHEQFF. CDR3 nucleotides: TGTGCCAGCAGCCCGGCTGCCGGGGCCTCGTGGCATGAGCAGTTCTTC.

The CDR3 loop is CASSQVSGELFF. The CDR3 region has the DNA TGTGCCAGCAGCCAAGTTTCCGGGGAGCTGTTTTTT. J is TRBJ2-2 and V is TRBV3-1; unclear D gene. V lost 1 base to trimming and J lost 6 bases, with 3 bases between them. In germline, CDR1 is LGHDT, CDR2 YNNKEL (reference sequence). There are 12 residues in the CDR3. The whole variable domain, filled in from reference TRBV3-1 and TRBJ2-2, reads DTAVSQTPKYLVTQMGNDKSIKCEQNLGHDTMYWYKQDSKKFLKIMFSYNNKELIINETVPNRFSPKSPDKAHLNLHINSLELGDSAVYFCASSQVSGELFFGEGSRLTVL.

This chain links TRBV29-1 with TRBJ1-1; the D is unclear. V dropped 7 bases and J dropped 6 bases, with 3 bases sitting between them. Germline CDR1 SQVTM, CDR2 ANQGSEA. The CDR3 runs to 8 residues. DNA for the CDR3: TGCAGCGCTCCTGAAGCTTTCTTT. The encoded protein is CSAPEAFF.

This clonotype turned up a few times. The chain carries TRBV30 and TRBJ2-2; D is undetermined. V was clipped by 3 bases and J by 6 bases, with 8 bases between them. In germline, CDR1 is GTSNPN, CDR2 SVGIG (reference sequence). The CDR3 spans 12 residues. CDR3 nucleotides: TGTGCCTGGAGGGTTAGGTCCGGGGAGCTGTTTTTT. As protein: CAWRVRSGELFF.

The J gene is TRBJ2-1, the V gene TRBV6-6; 7 nucleotides line up with TRBD2. CDR1 MNHNY and CDR2 SVGAGI come from the germline V gene (reference sequence). Trimming removed 6 bases from V and 4 bases from J; junction bases left unmatched: 12. The CDR3 is 16 residues long. In nucleotides, the CDR3 is TGTGCCAGCAGCGGTCCTAGCGGCCCAGCGTACAATGAGCAGTTCTTC. Encoded protein: CASSGPSGPAYNEQFF.

This clonotype was picked up a small number of times. V usage is TRBV7-9 and J usage is TRBJ2-3; TRBD2 matches 7 bases. Germline trimming cut 5 bases from V and 2 bases from J; bases unmatched to any gene: 7. Germline loops: CDR1 SEHNR, CDR2 FQNEAQ (reference sequence). The CDR3 is 15 amino acids. Here the CDR3 DNA reads TGTGCCAGCAGCATCGGACTAGGCCCCACAGATACGCAGTATTTT. Its protein product is CASSIGLGPTDTQYF.

This sequence joins TRBV4-3 and TRBJ2-5; D possibly corresponds to TRBD2 (6 bases). The CDR3 runs to 18 residues. Germline V gene data show CDR1 as LGHNA and CDR2 as YSLEER. V gave up 0 bases and J gave up 5 bases, with 22 bases separating them. CDR3 in amino acids: CASSQDPVTKRAGETQYF. The CDR3 DNA reads as TGCGCCAGCAGCCAAGACCCGGTCACTAAGCGGGCCGGGGAGACCCAGTACTTC.

This clonotype occurred many times. V is TRBV5-1 and J is TRBJ2-1, with D possibly matching TRBD2 (5 bases). The germline gives CDR1 SGHRS, CDR2 YFSETQ. This CDR3 contains 12 residues. Trimming pared 7 bases from V and 6 bases from J, leaving 11 bases between. CDR3 DNA: TGCGCCAGCTCGGAGAGCGGCAATGAGCAGTTCTTC. Encoded protein: CASSESGNEQFF.